The 23 T cell receptor beta chains below come from one sample, sequenced in a study of OX40 agonist ivuxolimab in advanced cancers. Clones were sequenced by immunoSEQ multiplex PCR, and TCRdb holds only the in-frame ones, with some missing. The sample gives 35,000 to 50,000 clones, 80% to 95% of which show up once; under 25% is in the top ten. This material consisted of CD4+ or CD8+ T cells sorted from blood, taken in a trial of the OX40 agonist ivuxolimab. Receptors were obtained from an adult with an advanced solid tumor such as melanoma, head and neck, liver or kidney cancer.

The chain is built from TRBV10-3 and TRBJ2-7; 8 nucleotides line up with TRBD1. This CDR3 spans 16 amino acids. Per the germline V gene, CDR1 is ENHRY and CDR2 is SYGVKD. V shed 8 bases and J 2 bases; nucleotides not matched to a gene: 14. The CDR3 region has the DNA TGTGCCATCTCAGACCCCTCGGGACAGGCAGCCTACGAGCAGTACTTC. Translation gives CAISDPSGQAAYEQYF.

The rearrangement uses TRBV28 and TRBJ2-5, with a weak D call TRBD1 (5 bases). The CDR3 is 17 amino acids. Germline CDR1 reads MDHEN; CDR2 reads SYDVKM. V was clipped by 3 bases and J by 3 bases, with 20 bases between them. In DNA form, the CDR3 reads TGTGCCAGCAGTTTCGGAGCCCGAGACAGCACCGAAGAGACCCAGTACTTC. The encoded protein is CASSFGARDSTEETQYF. The full variable domain, rest sourced from reference TRBV28 and TRBJ2-5, is DVKVTQSSRYLVKRTGEKVFLECVQDMDHENMFWYRQDPGLGLRLIYFSYDVKMKEKGDIPEGYSVSREKKERFSLILESASTNQTSMYLCASSFGARDSTEETQYFGPGTRLLVL.

The V gene is TRBV9, the J gene TRBJ2-2; possible D gene TRBD1, 6 bases. V lost 7 bases, J lost 3 bases, and 13 bases lay in between. Germline CDR1 is SGDLS and CDR2 is YYNGEE. This CDR3 contains 14 residues. CDR3 DNA: TGTGCCAGCGCCCCAGGGGCGGACACCGGGGAGCTGTTTTTT. Protein product: CASAPGADTGELFF.

The genes are TRBV7-2 and TRBJ2-7; TRBD1 is a possible D gene (6 bases). The germline V and J ends were trimmed by 1 base and 0 bases, with 10 bases remaining between them. The germline V gene has CDR1 SGHTA and CDR2 FQGNSA. There are 15 residues in the CDR3. CDR3 region: CASSLVLGASYEQYF. The CDR3 nucleotides are TGTGCCAGCAGCTTAGTACTGGGGGCCTCCTACGAGCAGTACTTC.

This rearrangement joins TRBV6-1 to TRBJ2-3, with a tentative D call TRBD2 (6 bases). V was trimmed by 6 bases and J by 1 base, leaving 14 bases between them. Germline values: CDR1 MNHNS, CDR2 SASEGT. This CDR3 has 15 residues. The CDR3: CASSLRRGGTDTQYF. The CDR3 nucleotides read TGTGCCAGCAGCTTAAGGAGGGGTGGCACAGATACGCAGTATTTT.

The chain is built from TRBV7-9 and TRBJ2-7; the D gene could be TRBD1 or TRBD2 (5 bases each). V lost 4 bases and J lost 3, with 13 bases in between. The CDR3 runs to 14 residues. The germline V gene encodes CDR1 SEHNR and CDR2 FQNEAQ (reference sequence). The CDR3 spells CASSSGPQNYEQYF. The DNA for the CDR3 is TGTGCCAGCAGCTCGGGACCCCAAAACTACGAGCAGTACTTC.

The count of this clone is one. The V call is TRBV9, the J call TRBJ2-2; 12 bases align to TRBD1. Germline-derived CDR1 and CDR2 are SGDLS and YYNGEE. This CDR3 comprises 16 residues. The J segment lost 7 bases and the V segment lost 4 bases, leaving 8 bases of the junction unmatched. CDR3 protein: CASSSGQGAINGELFF. DNA of the CDR3: TGTGCCAGCAGCTCGGGACAGGGGGCGATAAACGGGGAGCTGTTTTTT.

This rearrangement joins TRBV6-5 to TRBJ2-1, with 10 positions matching TRBD1. CDR1 is MNHEY and CDR2 is SVGAGI in the germline V gene. V trimming: 6 bases; J trimming: 2 bases; junction bases outside the gene matches: 4. CDR3 length equals 15 residues. In nucleotides, the CDR3 is TGTGCCAGCAGAACCGGGACAGGGGCCTACAATGAGCAGTTCTTC. This codes for CASRTGTGAYNEQFF.

This chain connects TRBV7-2 to TRBJ2-1, with D hard to call. In germline, CDR1 is SGHTA, CDR2 FQGNSA. The CDR3 runs to 15 residues. Trimming took off 3 bases at V and 4 bases at J, with 13 bases between the two ends. This chain's CDR3 is CASSFPTVIYNEQFF. The CDR3 nucleotides are TGTGCCAGCAGCTTTCCTACAGTTATATACAATGAGCAGTTCTTC.

The chain is built from TRBV7-2 and TRBJ2-3; TRBD2 matches at 11 bases. CDR1 and CDR2 (germline): SGHTA, FQGNSA. V gave up 5 bases and J gave up 4 bases; unmatched junction bases: 8. The CDR3 is 16 residues long. As DNA, the CDR3 is TGTGCCAGCAGCCCAGAGATAGCGGGAGGGCCAGATACGCAGTATTTT. Translating it yields CASSPEIAGGPDTQYF.

V and J are TRBV7-8 and TRBJ1-5; tentatively, D is TRBD1 (5 bases). Trimming took off 2 bases at V and 0 bases at J, with 14 bases between the two ends. The germline CDR1 and CDR2 sequences are SGHVS and FQNEAQ. The CDR3 is 17 residues long. The CDR3, as DNA: TGTGCCAGCAGCTTATCCTCGACAGCTTATAGCAATCAGCCCCAGCATTTT. The encoded protein is CASSLSSTAYSNQPQHF. The whole variable domain, filled in from reference TRBV7-8 and TRBJ1-5, reads GAGVSQSPRYKVAKRGQDVALRCDPISGHVSLFWYQQALGQGPEFLTYFQNEAQLDKSGLPSDRFFAERPEGSVSTLKIQRTQQEDSAVYLCASSLSSTAYSNQPQHFGDGTRLSIL.

The chain links TRBV7-2 to TRBJ2-5, with TRBD2 as a possible D gene (5 bases). The CDR3 totals 15 residues. V gave up 5 bases and J gave up 7 bases, with 20 bases separating them. CDR1 and CDR2 (germline): SGHTA, FQGNSA. The chain's CDR3 is CASSQPPAGWGTQYF. CDR3 bases: TGTGCCAGCAGCCAACCCCCCGCGGGCTGGGGGACCCAGTACTTC.

This clone was found a few times. V usage is TRBV27 and J usage is TRBJ2-1, with 7 bases aligning to TRBD2. The V and J ends lost 6 bases and 7 bases, in that order; junction bases with no gene match: 9. CDR1 is MNHEY, CDR2 SMNVEV, per germline (reference sequence). This CDR3 spans 14 amino acids. CDR3 residues: CASRGAGISNEQFF. The CDR3, as DNA: TGTGCCAGCAGGGGAGCGGGAATCTCAAATGAGCAGTTCTTC.

This clone was seen once. The chain has TRBV28 and TRBJ2-2, with 10 bases that match TRBD1. There are 16 residues in the CDR3. The junction had 9 bases not matched to a gene; V was cut back by 7 bases and J by 4 bases. The germline V gene encodes CDR1 MDHEN and CDR2 SYDVKM. The CDR3 protein is CASTNRQGAGTGELFF. CDR3 nucleotide sequence: TGTGCCAGCACCAATCGACAGGGGGCGGGCACCGGGGAGCTGTTTTTT.

The chain joins TRBV28 to TRBJ1-1, with 10 bases matching TRBD1. The CDR3 extends over 16 amino acids. Per germline, CDR1 MDHEN and CDR2 SYDVKM. The trim removed 5 bases at V and 4 bases at J, leaving 10 bases unmatched. In nucleotides, the CDR3 is TGTGCCAGCAGTGCCCCGGGACAGGGGACGTCCACTGAAGCTTTCTTT. Its translation: CASSAPGQGTSTEAFF.

The rearrangement joins TRBV5-1 to TRBJ2-5, with D possibly matching TRBD1 (6 bases). The germline V gene has CDR1 SGHRS and CDR2 YFSETQ. Trimming cost V 0 bases and J 4 bases, with 10 bases left between them. This CDR3 has 14 residues. CDR3 bases: TGCGCCAGCAGCTTGGCAGGGGCGGGAGAGACCCAGTACTTC. This translates into CASSLAGAGETQYF.

The rearrangement joins TRBV28 to TRBJ2-7, with D hard to call. The CDR3 is 13 residues long. Germline V gene sequence: CDR1 MDHEN, CDR2 SYDVKM. V was clipped by 1 base and J by 7 bases, with 11 bases between them. The CDR3 sequence is CASSLLVEGEQYF. CDR3 nucleotide sequence: TGTGCCAGCAGTTTATTAGTGGAAGGGGAGCAGTACTTC.

The rearrangement joins TRBV7-9 to TRBJ1-2; the match to TRBD1 covers 7 bases. V shed 7 bases and J 1 base; nucleotides not matched to a gene: 9. The CDR3 contains 15 residues. CDR1 is SEHNR and CDR2 is FQNEAQ in the germline V gene (reference sequence). CDR3 in DNA: TGTGCCAGCACCCAGGGGGGGGATCGTAACTATGGCTACACCTTC. This codes for CASTQGGDRNYGYTF. The complete variable domain, with remaining parts taken from reference TRBV7-9 and TRBJ1-2, reads DTGVSQNPRHKITKRGQNVTFRCDPISEHNRLYWYRQTLGQGPEFLTYFQNEAQLEKSRLLSDRFSAERPKGSFSTLEIQRTEQGDSAMYLCASTQGGDRNYGYTFGSGTRLTVV.

The chain links TRBV4-1 to TRBJ1-5; no firm D call. Germline CDR1 and CDR2: MGHRA and YSYEKL. The V end was cut by 1 base, the J end by 3 bases, with 10 bases between. This CDR3 spans 15 amino acids. For the CDR3, the DNA is TGCGCCAGCAGCCAAGTGGCGTGGCTCAATCAGCCCCAGCATTTT. This sequence encodes CASSQVAWLNQPQHF.

Note on this clone: Additional DNA sequences in this sample encode the identical CDR3. The chain is built from TRBV13 and TRBJ2-7, with D maybe TRBD1 (6 bases). Germline V gives CDR1 PRHDT, CDR2 FYEKMQ (reference sequence). The CDR3 totals 14 residues. V was trimmed by 3 bases and J by 2 bases, leaving 11 bases between them. As DNA, the CDR3 is TGTGCCAGCAGCTTGAGGGACACCACCTACGAGCAGTACTTC. This encodes CASSLRDTTYEQYF.

The rearrangement uses TRBV5-1 and TRBJ1-3, with TRBD1 as a possible D gene (6 bases). With 4 bases removed from V and 3 bases from J, the gap between germline ends came to 17 bases. The CDR3 has 16 amino acids. Germline-derived CDR1 and CDR2 are SGHRS and YFSETQ. CDR3 sequence (DNA): TGCGCCAGCAGCCAGGGGACCGGGGGCGATGGAAACACCATATATTTT. This encodes CASSQGTGGDGNTIYF.

CDR3 nucleotides: TGTGCCAGCAGTTACGCCGGCGTCGGGGAGCTGTTTTTT. Translating it yields CASSYAGVGELFF. The chain carries TRBV6-5 and TRBJ2-2; no firm D call. The CDR3 loop spans 13 amino acids. Per the germline V gene, CDR1 is MNHEY and CDR2 is SVGAGI. V gave up 2 bases and J gave up 7 bases, with 8 bases separating them.

V gene TRBV4-1 combines with J gene TRBJ2-3, with D uncertain. The CDR3 spans 13 residues. Germline CDR1 reads MGHRA; CDR2 reads YSYEKL. The V gene lost 5 bases and the J gene lost 2 bases, with 8 bases spanning the gap. In DNA, the CDR3 is TGCGCCAGCAGCTCGGATCACACAGATACGCAGTATTTT. It encodes CASSSDHTDTQYF.